A selection of T cell receptor beta chains follows, all from one sample in a study of blood T cell repertoires in COVID-19. TCRdb's copy holds only in-frame clones and misses some; the assay was immunoSEQ multiplex PCR. The sample has fewer than 250,000 clones; about nine tenths are singletons. Sequenced: peripheral blood. The receptors stem from a man aged 25 to 45 with COVID-19, enrolled during active disease. The conserved cysteine and the conserved F or W are not part of the CDR3 here. Fields, in order: V gene, J gene, D gene, CDR3 protein. D genes are given only for firm matches.

v_gene: TRBV2
j_gene: TRBJ1-2
d_gene: -
CDR3aa: ASKDSLSNGYT

v_gene: TRBV3-1/TRBV3-2
j_gene: TRBJ1-1
d_gene: -
CDR3aa: ASSRAHEAF

v_gene: TRBV7-9
j_gene: TRBJ1-1
d_gene: -
CDR3aa: ASSLQGYSTEAF

v_gene: TRBV2
j_gene: TRBJ1-1
d_gene: -
CDR3aa: ASIGGGNTEAF

v_gene: TRBV30
j_gene: TRBJ1-1
d_gene: -
CDR3aa: AWNGGSRYTEAF

v_gene: TRBV12-3/TRBV12-4
j_gene: TRBJ1-1
d_gene: -
CDR3aa: ASSLKGGAEAF

v_gene: TRBV18
j_gene: TRBJ1-2
d_gene: TRBD1
CDR3aa: ASSPIAPGQGANYGYT

v_gene: TRBV3-1/TRBV3-2
j_gene: TRBJ2-7
d_gene: TRBD2
CDR3aa: ASSRSGLAGGEQY

v_gene: TRBV4-1
j_gene: TRBJ2-1
d_gene: -
CDR3aa: ASSQGRVISYNEQF

v_gene: TRBV7-9
j_gene: TRBJ1-2
d_gene: -
CDR3aa: ASSYGGISGYT

v_gene: TRBV4-2
j_gene: TRBJ2-7
d_gene: TRBD1
CDR3aa: ASSQGDRGVDEQY

v_gene: TRBV19
j_gene: TRBJ1-5
d_gene: TRBD1
CDR3aa: ASSRTGGEQPQH

v_gene: TRBV18
j_gene: TRBJ1-2
d_gene: TRBD1
CDR3aa: ASSPPGSGGWGYT

v_gene: TRBV6-5
j_gene: TRBJ1-2
d_gene: -
CDR3aa: ASSYTDSRSNYGYT

v_gene: TRBV6-5
j_gene: TRBJ2-1
d_gene: TRBD2
CDR3aa: ASTPEVAGLF

v_gene: TRBV5-1
j_gene: TRBJ2-2
d_gene: TRBD1
CDR3aa: ASRSQGGLTAGELF

v_gene: TRBV12-5
j_gene: TRBJ2-7
d_gene: TRBD1
CDR3aa: ASGLGQGANEQY